This T cell receptor (beta chain) originates from a study of blood T cell repertoires in COVID-19. Produced via immunoSEQ multiplex PCR; TCRdb's table is partial and in-frame only. Among 80,000 to 95,000 clones listed, roughly 76% were seen once. CDR3 length: 14 amino acids. Trimming took 0 bases from V and 0 from J, leaving 6 bases between them. CDR1 and CDR2 (germline): GTSNPN, SVGIG (reference sequence). The chain links TRBV30 to TRBJ1-3, with D perhaps matching TRBD1 (6 bases). The origin of this receptor is a man aged 80 or over with COVID-19, enrolled during active disease. Sequenced: peripheral blood. In DNA form, the CDR3 reads TGTGCCTGGAGTGTGGGACACTCTGGAAACACCATATATTTT. Protein product: CAWSVGHSGNTIYF.